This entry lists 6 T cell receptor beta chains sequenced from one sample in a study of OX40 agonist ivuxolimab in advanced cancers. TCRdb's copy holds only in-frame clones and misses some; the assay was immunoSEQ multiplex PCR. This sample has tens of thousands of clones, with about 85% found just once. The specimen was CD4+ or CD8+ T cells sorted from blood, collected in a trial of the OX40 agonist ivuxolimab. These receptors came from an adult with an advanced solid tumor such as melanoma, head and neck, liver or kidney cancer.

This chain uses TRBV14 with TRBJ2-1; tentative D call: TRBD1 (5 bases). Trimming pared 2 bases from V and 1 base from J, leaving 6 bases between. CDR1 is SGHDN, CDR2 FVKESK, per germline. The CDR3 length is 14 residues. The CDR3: CASSQPGSYNEQFF. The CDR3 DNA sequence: TGTGCCAGCAGCCAACCAGGGTCCTACAATGAGCAGTTCTTC.

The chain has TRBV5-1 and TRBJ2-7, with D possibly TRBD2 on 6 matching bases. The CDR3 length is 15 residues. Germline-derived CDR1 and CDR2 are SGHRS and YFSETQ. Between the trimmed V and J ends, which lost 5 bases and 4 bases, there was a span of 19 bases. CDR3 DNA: TGCGCCAGCAGAGACAGAGCCGGGACTGCTTACGAGCAGTACTTC. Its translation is CASRDRAGTAYEQYF.

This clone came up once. CDR3: CASRGTSGRDEQFF. As DNA, the CDR3 is TGTGCCAGCAGGGGGACTAGCGGGAGGGATGAGCAGTTCTTC. The V and J genes are TRBV6-6 and TRBJ2-1; 16 bases map to TRBD2. The CDR3 covers 14 residues. Germline lookup yields CDR1 MNHNY and CDR2 SVGAGI (reference sequence). V was clipped by 6 bases and J by 8 bases; unmatched bases: 1.

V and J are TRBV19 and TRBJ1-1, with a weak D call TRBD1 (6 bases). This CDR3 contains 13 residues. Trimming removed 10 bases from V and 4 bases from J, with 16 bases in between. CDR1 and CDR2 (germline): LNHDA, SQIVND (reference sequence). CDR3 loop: CATNEQGSTEAFF. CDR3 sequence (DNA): TGTGCCACCAACGAACAGGGCAGCACTGAAGCTTTCTTT.

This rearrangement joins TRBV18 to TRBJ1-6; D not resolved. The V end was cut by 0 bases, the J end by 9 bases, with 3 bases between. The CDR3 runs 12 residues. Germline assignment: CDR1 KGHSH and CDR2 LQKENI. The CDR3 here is CASSPPGSPLHF. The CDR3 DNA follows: TGTGCCAGCTCACCACCGGGTTCACCCCTCCACTTT.

The CDR3 DNA reads TGTGCCAGCAGCCCACGGACAGCTTCCTACAATGAGCAGTTCTTC. This translates into CASSPRTASYNEQFF. V is TRBV9 and J is TRBJ2-1; possible D gene TRBD1, 6 bases. The CDR3 loop spans 15 amino acids. Trimming removed 4 bases from V and 1 base from J, with 12 bases in between. Germline CDR1 is SGDLS and CDR2 is YYNGEE.